Shown below are 15 T cell receptor beta chains from a single sample sequenced in a study of shared clonotypes between healthy human individuals. Selected positively for CCR7 and CD45RO-negative, naive CD8 cells excluded terminally differentiated effector memory CD45RA+ cells. Clones were sequenced by immunoSEQ multiplex PCR, and TCRdb holds only the in-frame ones, with some missing. The sample consists of about 820,000 clones, 80% to 95% of them appearing once. The sample consisted of naive CD8+ T cells sorted from blood. These receptors all come from a man younger than 40 in good health.

The chain combines TRBV7-8 with TRBJ2-3, with 14 bases identical to TRBD2. The germline V gene encodes CDR1 SGHVS and CDR2 FQNEAQ. After removal of 5 bases from V and 2 bases from J, the junction contained 6 bases not matched to a gene. The CDR3 has 17 amino acids. The CDR3: CASSPWTSGRNTDTQYF. DNA of the CDR3: TGTGCCAGCAGCCCTTGGACTAGCGGGAGGAACACAGATACGCAGTATTTT.

The chain recombines TRBV11-2 with TRBJ2-1, with D perhaps matching TRBD1 (6 bases). In germline, CDR1 is SGHAT, CDR2 FQNNGV. CDR3 length: 15 residues. V lost 3 bases and J lost 4, with 13 bases in between. CDR3 sequence (DNA): TGTGCCAGCAGCTTGGTGGACAGAAGTTACAATGAGCAGTTCTTC. It encodes CASSLVDRSYNEQFF.

The chain joins TRBV19 to TRBJ2-1; a possible D gene is TRBD1 (6 bases). The CDR3 loop spans 15 amino acids. Germline V gene sequence: CDR1 LNHDA, CDR2 SQIVND (reference sequence). The V and J ends lost 6 bases and 3 bases respectively, with 15 bases between them. CDR3 residues: CASRRGQSVYNEQFF. DNA for the CDR3: TGTGCCAGTAGACGCGGACAGAGCGTCTACAATGAGCAGTTCTTC.

This chain uses TRBV4-1 with TRBJ1-4; 8 bases are a match to TRBD1. Germline-derived CDR1 and CDR2 are MGHRA and YSYEKL. The CDR3 loop spans 15 amino acids. V was clipped by 4 bases and J by 5 bases; unmatched bases: 6. Here the CDR3 reads CASSPPAGGNEKLFF. Written as DNA, the CDR3 is TGCGCCAGCAGCCCCCCCGCAGGGGGCAATGAAAAACTGTTTTTT.

This clone was detected a few times. The chain uses TRBV19 and TRBJ2-2, with 7 bases that match TRBD1. Germline-derived CDR1 and CDR2 are LNHDA and SQIVND (reference sequence). V lost 7 bases and J lost 7; bases outside the gene matches: 9. The CDR3 spans 14 residues. CDR3 amino acids: CASTMTGLGGELFF. The CDR3, as DNA: TGTGCCAGTACCATGACAGGGCTTGGCGGGGAGCTGTTTTTT.

This clone was seen a few times. The same CDR3 can be traced to other DNA sequences in this sample. V gene TRBV27 combines with J gene TRBJ1-2, with D unresolved. The CDR3 extends over 13 amino acids. Looked up from germline, CDR1 is MNHEY and CDR2 is SMNVEV (reference sequence). Trimming took off 8 bases at V and 2 bases at J, with 12 bases between the two ends. The CDR3 DNA follows: TGTGCCAGCTCCTTGGGGTTGAACTATGGCTACACCTTC. The encoded protein is CASSLGLNYGYTF.

The chain joins TRBV7-9 to TRBJ2-2; no clear D. CDR1 and CDR2 (germline): SEHNR, FQNEAQ (reference sequence). V was shortened by 1 base and J by 1 base, with 7 bases between the two germline ends. The CDR3 totals 15 residues. CDR3 sequence (DNA): TGTGCCAGCAGCTTAGTGTCGGAGAACACCGGGGAGCTGTTTTTT. This sequence encodes CASSLVSENTGELFF.

This clone has only one observation. The rearrangement links TRBV7-8 to TRBJ2-7; D gene unclear. Germline V gene data show CDR1 as SGHVS and CDR2 as FQNEAQ. The CDR3 has 16 residues. With 3 bases removed from V and 0 bases from J, the gap between germline ends came to 15 bases. CDR3 loop: CASSFWRSVASYEQYF. CDR3 DNA: TGTGCCAGCAGCTTTTGGCGGTCCGTCGCCTCCTACGAGCAGTACTTC.

This clone occurred a few times. The chain combines TRBV11-2 with TRBJ2-3; D is unresolved. Trimming stripped 4 bases from V and 7 bases from J, with 6 bases between. Germline-derived CDR1 and CDR2 are SGHAT and FQNNGV. The CDR3 extends over 11 amino acids. The CDR3 spells CASSSAHTQYF. The CDR3 bases are TGTGCCAGCAGCTCGGCTCATACGCAGTATTTT.

This clone was detected only a few times. The chain employs TRBV5-5 and TRBJ1-1; no clear D. Germline V gene sequence: CDR1 SGHKS, CDR2 YYEKEE (reference sequence). V was trimmed by 0 bases and J by 7 bases, leaving 7 bases between them. The CDR3 totals 12 residues. The DNA for the CDR3 is TGTGCCAGCAGCTTGGGTATCAGTGAAGCTTTCTTT. Protein: CASSLGISEAFF.

Only a few counts were recorded for this clone. V usage is TRBV30 and J usage is TRBJ1-3; possible D gene TRBD1, 5 bases. Germline CDR1 GTSNPN, CDR2 SVGIG (reference sequence). CDR3 length: 18 residues. Trimming shortened V by 0 bases and J by 0 bases, and 18 bases separated the two germline ends. The CDR3, as DNA: TGTGCCTGGAGTGTACTGATGTACAGGCTGTCCTCTGGAAACACCATATATTTT. Its protein is CAWSVLMYRLSSGNTIYF.

This clone was picked up a small number of times. The rearrangement uses TRBV10-1 and TRBJ2-7; D is unclear. The CDR3 contains 12 residues. Germline CDR1 reads WNHNN; CDR2 reads SYGVQD (reference sequence). V lost 2 bases to trimming and J lost 3 bases, with 5 bases between them. CDR3 amino acids: CASSEDGYEQYF. The CDR3 DNA follows: TGCGCCAGCAGTGAGGACGGCTACGAGCAGTACTTC.

V usage is TRBV11-2 and J usage is TRBJ2-2; D is unclear. The V and J ends lost 2 bases and 5 bases respectively, with 6 bases between them. The CDR3 totals 13 residues. Germline values: CDR1 SGHAT, CDR2 FQNNGV. DNA of the CDR3: TGTGCCAGCAGCTTATCGACAACCGGGGAGCTGTTTTTT. The encoded protein is CASSLSTTGELFF.

This sequence joins TRBV11-3 and TRBJ2-3; 8 bases are shared with TRBD1. The germline gives CDR1 SGHNT, CDR2 YENEEA. The CDR3 runs 15 residues. The trim removed 2 bases at V and 4 bases at J, leaving 5 bases unmatched. CDR3 loop: CASSLRGQGADTQYF. In nucleotides, the CDR3 is TGTGCCAGCAGCTTACGCGGACAGGGAGCAGATACGCAGTATTTT.

This chain uses TRBV7-9 with TRBJ2-7; D may be TRBD1 or TRBD2 (5 bases each). The V gene lost 5 bases and the J gene lost 0 bases, with 14 bases spanning the gap. The CDR3 is 15 amino acids. CDR1 is SEHNR and CDR2 is FQNEAQ in the germline V gene (reference sequence). In nucleotides, the CDR3 is TGTGCCAGCAGCCCCTCCTCGGGACCCTCCTACGAGCAGTACTTC. Its protein product is CASSPSSGPSYEQYF. Based on the CDR3 plus reference TRBV7-9 and TRBJ2-7, the full variable domain is DTGVSQNPRHKITKRGQNVTFRCDPISEHNRLYWYRQTLGQGPEFLTYFQNEAQLEKSRLLSDRFSAERPKGSFSTLEIQRTEQGDSAMYLCASSPSSGPSYEQYFGPGTRLTVT.